The T cell receptor (beta chain) described here comes from a study of cytomegalovirus exposure and HLA in healthy donors. The study's findings and limits: A later analysis found common viral pathogens apparently linked to several of the most significant clusters. Sequencing probably produced one cluster of sequence variants that were highly shared.

The PCR ran on 60 Vbeta and 13 Jbeta primers. TCRdb's copy holds only in-frame clones and misses some; the assay was immunoSEQ multiplex PCR. The sample lists more than 90,000 clones, approximately 58% occurring once. This clone was counted a single time. What it binds is not known. In germline, CDR1 is SGDLS, CDR2 YYNGEE. The V gene lost 0 bases and the J gene lost 5 bases, with 14 bases spanning the gap. This CDR3 is built from 15 residues. The sample was PBMCs. The TCR sequence derives from a woman aged 25 to 45 in good health and CMV-seronegative. This sequence joins TRBV9 and TRBJ2-5; TRBD2 is a possible D gene (6 bases). CDR3 coding DNA: TGTGCCAGCAGCGTAGAGGGAGGTCGGGGGGAGACCCAGTACTTC. Encoded protein: CASSVEGGRGETQYF.